This T cell receptor beta chain was recovered during a study of T cell responses to AZD1222 COVID-19 vaccine (dated by TCRdb to the early 2020s). About the study as a whole: Because spike-specific TCR depth and breadth did not differ between the two schedules, AZD1222 recipients who got a second dose at roughly 4 weeks were pooled with those who got a second dose at roughly 12 weeks. Enrollment into the trials was organized by age into subgroups of 18-55, 56-69 and 70-plus years, and those subgroups contained roughly 140, 27 and 60 TCR-sequenced participants, respectively. A total of under 250 trial participants underwent TCR sequencing, of whom about 210 had received two doses of AZD1222 and some 25 had received two doses of the MenACWY control vaccine.

On this clone itself: This clone's antigen is unknown. Within one base of it there is no much larger clone, and no base qualities were kept.

The time point label on this specimen signifies: baseline before first vaccination. Samples from vaccinated people were obtained from the UK trials COV001 and COV002, which included a single-blind randomized controlled phase 2/3 trial of AZD1222 (ChAdOx1 nCoV-19) in healthy adults. Trial participant PBMC samples were collected at day 0 and day 28 after the second dose for TCRbeta chain sequencing. The CDR3 regions of human TCRbeta chains were analyzed by immunosequencing. Processing in the source paper ran as follows. TCRs in the repertoires were matched against a reference library of SARS-CoV-2-specific TCRs that had been generated with the MIRA antigen-specificity platform. Breadth was defined as the fraction of unique TCRs that were SARS-CoV-2-associated. Depth was defined as the fraction of total T cells that were SARS-CoV-2-associated. Each spike-specific TCR was assigned to its reactive spike region and to a CD4 or CD8 class using the MIRA data. Log10-transformed breadth and depth values were compared by one-way ANOVA with Sidak's multiple comparisons tests. TCRdb provides this immuneACCESS table in a form limited to in-frame rearrangements. Some clones are lacking; in checked studies, under half of them reflect an unresolved V gene, and why the rest are absent is not known. V and J calls and clone size are copied from that table; D and trimming were computed from the DNA. The sample includes about 140,000 clones, with about 87% observed a single time. The top ten constitute about 5.5% of the sample.

Results and caveats for the whole study, not just this receptor: Most participants were white British and females outnumbered males, and the authors suggested that clonal diversity may have been underestimated. Vaccine-associated CD4 TCRs spanned the whole spike protein, with dominant responses in regions 160-218 and 743-854. Conclusions about previously exposed vaccinees are limited because only six or seven AZD1222 recipients were SARS-CoV-2 seropositive at baseline. No day 14 peak-response samples were available, so repertoires were characterized only after the peak T cell response. The 56-69-year group was small, and its depth increase did not reach significance, likely because of low power. A significant rise in spike-specific TCR breadth and depth was observed after two AZD1222 doses relative to day 0 and relative to MenACWY recipients. Reportedly, close to half of the unique spike-specific TCRs recognized epitopes lying outside the regions that are mutated in the B.1.351 and B.1.1.7 variants.

V is pared back by 4 bases and J by 15 bases, with 12 bases lying between the germline termini. The CDR1 and CDR2 encoded by the germline V gene are KGHDR and SFDVKD. CDR3 length: 11 amino acids, cysteine to phenylalanine. Left in the record is the CDR3 DNA by itself, 33 bases read in frame from the first base. The rearranged chain carries TRBV24-1 and TRBJ2-1; the D call is possibly TRBD1 or TRBD2, each sharing 5 bases. The input for sequencing was peripheral blood, taken on day 0 of AZD1222 vaccination. This TCR derives from an adult in good health. The DNA reads as follows: TGTGCCACCAGTGAGGGACGCCGTCGGTTCTTC. Protein translation: CATSEGRRRFF.